These T cell receptor beta chains were read from a single sample in a study of blood T cell repertoires in COVID-19. Produced via immunoSEQ multiplex PCR; TCRdb's table is partial and in-frame only. Among roughly 71,000 clones listed, 75% to 90% were seen once. The specimen sequenced was peripheral blood. Every receptor here comes from a man younger than 40 with acute or convalescent COVID-19. CDR3s include the opening cysteine and the closing phenylalanine or tryptophan. Fields, in order: V gene, D gene, J gene, CDR3 length, CDR3 protein, CDR3 DNA. The D gene is left open where the match is weak.

V gene: TRBV18
D gene: .
J gene: TRBJ1-4
CDR3 length: 14
CDR3 protein: CASFEGSTNEKLFF
CDR3 DNA: TGTGCCAGTTTCGAGGGATCAACTAATGAAAAACTGTTTTTT

V gene: TRBV3-1/TRBV3-2
D gene: TRBD1
J gene: TRBJ1-1
CDR3 length: 14
CDR3 protein: CASSPRQGISEAFF
CDR3 DNA: TGTGCCAGCAGCCCTCGACAGGGTATCTCTGAAGCTTTCTTT

V gene: TRBV6-5
D gene: TRBD2
J gene: TRBJ2-3
CDR3 length: 15
CDR3 protein: CASSTERGATDTQYF
CDR3 DNA: TGTGCCAGCAGTACGGAGCGGGGGGCCACAGATACGCAGTATTTT

V gene: TRBV3-1/TRBV3-2
D gene: .
J gene: TRBJ2-1
CDR3 length: 16
CDR3 protein: CASSQDGERSYNEQFF
CDR3 DNA: TGTGCCAGCAGCCAAGACGGGGAGCGCTCCTACAATGAGCAGTTCTTC

V gene: TRBV10-2
D gene: .
J gene: TRBJ1-2
CDR3 length: 15
CDR3 protein: CASSEPPTANYGYTF
CDR3 DNA: TGCGCCAGCAGTGAGCCCCCGACAGCAAACTATGGCTACACCTTC

V gene: TRBV4-1
D gene: .
J gene: TRBJ2-5
CDR3 length: 14
CDR3 protein: CASSQVGGAETQYF
CDR3 DNA: TGCGCCAGCAGCCAAGTAGGGGGGGCCGAGACCCAGTACTTC

V gene: TRBV9
D gene: .
J gene: TRBJ2-2
CDR3 length: 16
CDR3 protein: CASSSADRQRSGELFF
CDR3 DNA: TGTGCCAGCAGCTCCGCCGATCGTCAAAGGAGCGGGGAGCTGTTTTTT

V gene: TRBV29-1
D gene: .
J gene: TRBJ2-6
CDR3 length: 15
CDR3 protein: CSVGITLSGANVLTF
CDR3 DNA: TGCAGCGTTGGTATAACTCTATCTGGGGCCAACGTCCTGACTTTC

V gene: TRBV10-3
D gene: TRBD1
J gene: TRBJ2-1
CDR3 length: 16
CDR3 protein: CAISDWTGLGNNEQFF
CDR3 DNA: TGTGCCATCAGTGACTGGACAGGGTTAGGGAACAATGAGCAGTTCTTC

V gene: TRBV5-1
D gene: TRBD1
J gene: TRBJ1-1
CDR3 length: 17
CDR3 protein: CASSLGRTGGRNTEAFF
CDR3 DNA: TGCGCCAGCAGCCTCGGGCGGACAGGGGGAAGGAACACTGAAGCTTTCTTT

V gene: TRBV3-1/TRBV3-2
D gene: TRBD2
J gene: TRBJ2-3
CDR3 length: 16
CDR3 protein: CASSRITSGGANTQYF
CDR3 DNA: TGTGCCAGCAGCCGAATAACTAGCGGGGGGGCGAATACGCAGTATTTT

V gene: TRBV6-5
D gene: .
J gene: TRBJ2-1
CDR3 length: 14
CDR3 protein: CANGASTPYNEQFF
CDR3 DNA: TGTGCCAACGGAGCGTCCACTCCTTACAATGAGCAGTTCTTC

V gene: TRBV5-4
D gene: .
J gene: TRBJ1-6
CDR3 length: 13
CDR3 protein: CASSSDWNSPLHF
CDR3 DNA: TGTGCCAGCAGCTCGGACTGGAATTCACCCCTCCACTTT

V gene: TRBV4-1
D gene: .
J gene: TRBJ1-2
CDR3 length: 15
CDR3 protein: CASSQEVQSLYGYTF
CDR3 DNA: TGCGCCAGCAGCCAAGAAGTACAGAGTCTCTATGGCTACACCTTC

V gene: TRBV4-1
D gene: .
J gene: TRBJ1-4
CDR3 length: 16
CDR3 protein: CASSQELALRGEKLFF
CDR3 DNA: TGCGCCAGCAGCCAAGAGTTGGCCCTGAGAGGTGAAAAACTGTTTTTT

V gene: TRBV4-2
D gene: TRBD1
J gene: TRBJ1-1
CDR3 length: 15
CDR3 protein: CASRSRQGLDTEAFF
CDR3 DNA: TGTGCCAGCAGGTCGAGACAGGGATTAGACACTGAAGCTTTCTTT

V gene: TRBV30
D gene: TRBD1
J gene: TRBJ1-3
CDR3 length: 15
CDR3 protein: CAWSPTGVSGNTIYF
CDR3 DNA: TGTGCCTGGAGTCCGACAGGGGTCTCTGGAAACACCATATATTTT

V gene: TRBV6-5
D gene: .
J gene: TRBJ2-7
CDR3 length: 14
CDR3 protein: CASSYSYSSYEQYF
CDR3 DNA: TGTGCCAGCAGTTACTCGTATAGCTCCTACGAGCAGTACTTC

V gene: TRBV30
D gene: .
J gene: TRBJ1-4
CDR3 length: 15
CDR3 protein: CAWSPAAGLDEKLFF
CDR3 DNA: TGTGCCTGGAGTCCCGCGGCGGGGCTGGATGAAAAACTGTTTTTT

V gene: TRBV5-8
D gene: TRBD1
J gene: TRBJ1-3
CDR3 length: 15
CDR3 protein: CASSHRDRGTNTIYF
CDR3 DNA: TGTGCCAGCAGCCACAGGGACAGGGGTACGAACACCATATATTTT

V gene: TRBV9
D gene: TRBD1
J gene: TRBJ1-1
CDR3 length: 15
CDR3 protein: CASSVVSTGFTEAFF
CDR3 DNA: TGTGCCAGCAGCGTAGTATCGACAGGGTTCACTGAAGCTTTCTTT

V gene: TRBV19
D gene: .
J gene: TRBJ1-5
CDR3 length: 15
CDR3 protein: CASSRGGERNQPQHF
CDR3 DNA: TGTGCCAGTAGCCGCGGGGGGGAACGCAATCAGCCCCAGCATTTT

V gene: TRBV19
D gene: .
J gene: TRBJ1-4
CDR3 length: 15
CDR3 protein: CASRDPGTSTEKLFF
CDR3 DNA: TGTGCCAGTCGGGACCCAGGGACATCTACTGAAAAACTGTTTTTT